A selection of T cell receptor beta chains follows, all from one sample in a study of PD-L1 blockade in urothelial cancer. The method was immunoSEQ multiplex PCR; TCRdb's version includes in-frame clones alone and lacks a portion of them. This table holds about 50,000 clones, around 77% found once. The sample here was PBMCs, taken around atezolizumab (anti-PD-L1) treatment. Every receptor here comes from a man between 65 and 80 years old with urothelial cancer. Both conserved end residues are part of each CDR3. The D gene is left open where the match is weak. Rows may omit the clone size; those that give it use once, few, many or a size class.

j_gene,len,v_gene,abundance,d_gene,CDR3aa,CDR3nt
TRBJ1-1,14,TRBV4-1,.,.,CASSQNLGQHEAFF,TGCGCCAGCAGCCAAAACCTAGGACAGCATGAAGCTTTCTTT
TRBJ1-1,13,TRBV5-6,.,.,CASSLGPGAEAFF,TGTGCCAGCAGCCTGGGACCGGGGGCTGAAGCTTTCTTT
TRBJ2-1,19,TRBV11-2,.,TRBD1,CASIRRTGPHLSSYNEQFF,TGTGCCAGCATTCGCCGGACAGGACCACACCTCAGCTCCTACAATGAGCAGTTCTTC
TRBJ1-1,13,TRBV19,.,TRBD1,CASSPHRGPEAFF,TGTGCCAGTAGTCCGCACAGGGGGCCTGAAGCTTTCTTT
TRBJ2-2,15,TRBV7-9,few,.,CASSRTDGNTGELFF,TGTGCCAGCAGCCGGACAGACGGCAACACCGGGGAGCTGTTTTTT
TRBJ2-5,14,TRBV10-3,few,.,CAISEGGLQETQYF,TGTGCCATCAGTGAGGGGGGCCTACAAGAGACCCAGTACTTC
TRBJ1-1,14,TRBV13,many,.,CASSLTQGITEAFF,TGTGCCAGCAGCTTAACCCAGGGCATCACTGAAGCTTTCTTT
TRBJ1-5,15,TRBV27,.,TRBD1,CASSSLNRGLQPQHF,TGTGCCAGCAGTTCCCTTAACAGGGGGCTCCAGCCCCAGCATTTT
TRBJ1-5,15,TRBV7-9,.,.,CASRRGKYSNQPQHF,TGTGCCAGCAGGAGAGGGAAGTATAGCAATCAGCCCCAGCATTTT
TRBJ1-3,17,TRBV4-2,.,TRBD1,CASSQVGTGGFGNTIYF,TGTGCCAGCAGCCAAGTGGGGACAGGGGGCTTTGGAAACACCATATATTTT
TRBJ2-1,17,TRBV7-2,.,TRBD1,CASSWAPGQGSYNEQFF,TGTGCCAGCAGCTGGGCACCGGGACAGGGTTCCTACAATGAGCAGTTCTTC
TRBJ1-1,13,TRBV27,once,.,CASSPRRGTEAFF,TGTGCCAGCAGTCCCCGCAGGGGCACTGAAGCTTTCTTT
TRBJ2-7,13,TRBV4-3,.,.,CASSQVIPGEQYF,TGCGCCAGCAGCCAAGTAATCCCAGGGGAGCAGTACTTC
TRBJ1-5,15,TRBV19,few,TRBD1,CASSMGQGLNQPQHF,TGTGCCAGTAGTATGGGACAGGGCCTCAATCAGCCCCAGCATTTT
TRBJ2-1,16,TRBV5-1,.,.,CASSLEVGGASNEQFF,TGCGCCAGCAGCTTGGAGGTTGGGGGGGCAAGCAATGAGCAGTTCTTC
TRBJ2-6,14,TRBV5-1,once,.,CASSIGGGANVLTF,TGCGCCAGCAGCATTGGAGGTGGGGCCAACGTCCTGACTTTC
TRBJ2-3,20,TRBV4-1,.,TRBD2,CASSHLGLAGGPQGTDTQYF,TGCGCCAGCAGCCATCTCGGACTAGCGGGAGGGCCTCAGGGCACAGATACGCAGTATTTT
TRBJ2-7,15,TRBV14,.,.,CASSQDHRDYHEQYF,TGTGCCAGCAGCCAAGATCACAGGGATTACCACGAGCAGTACTTC
TRBJ1-2,15,TRBV7-2,.,.,CASSQDRSQVYGYTF,TGTGCCAGCAGCCAAGACAGAAGTCAAGTCTATGGCTACACCTTC